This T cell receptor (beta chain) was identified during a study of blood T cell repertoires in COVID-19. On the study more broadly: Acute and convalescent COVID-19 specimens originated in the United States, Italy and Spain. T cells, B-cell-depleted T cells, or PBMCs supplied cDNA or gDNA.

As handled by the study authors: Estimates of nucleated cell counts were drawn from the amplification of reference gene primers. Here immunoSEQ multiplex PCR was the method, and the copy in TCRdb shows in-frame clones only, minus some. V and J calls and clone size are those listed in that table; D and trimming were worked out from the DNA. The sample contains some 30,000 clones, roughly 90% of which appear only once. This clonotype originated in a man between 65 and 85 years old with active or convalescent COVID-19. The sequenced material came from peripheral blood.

For the CDR3, the DNA is TGTGCCAGCTCACCGGGACTAGCGGGGCAAGAGACCCAGTACTTC. This codes for CASSPGLAGQETQYF. The chain combines TRBV18 with TRBJ2-5, with 13 bases fitting TRBD2. V was pared by 3 bases and J by 2 bases, with 0 bases of the junction left unmatched. The V gene's germline CDR1 is KGHSH and CDR2 LQKENI. CDR3 length: 15 residues.